Here is one T cell receptor (beta chain) with its context. The sample is drawn from a study of shared clonotypes between healthy human individuals. Sequencing was performed with immunoSEQ multiplex PCR; in TCRdb, only in-frame clones are kept and a portion is missing. This table has millions of clones, over 90% appearing once. This sequence was found in a man younger than 35 in good health. Some clones in this sample may be carry-over from other donors' samples. The sample consisted of naive CD4+ T cells from PBMCs. Subset noted: CD45RA+ positively selected.

The CDR3 DNA sequence: TGTGCCAGCAGCTTTCAGAGAGGGACACGAGAGACCCAGTACTTC. It specifies CASSFQRGTRETQYF. The J gene is TRBJ2-5, the V gene TRBV7-2, with D possibly TRBD1 on 6 matching bases. The V gene's germline CDR1 is SGHTA and CDR2 FQGNSA. V was trimmed by 3 bases and J by 4 bases, leaving 15 bases between them. The length of the CDR3 is 15 residues.